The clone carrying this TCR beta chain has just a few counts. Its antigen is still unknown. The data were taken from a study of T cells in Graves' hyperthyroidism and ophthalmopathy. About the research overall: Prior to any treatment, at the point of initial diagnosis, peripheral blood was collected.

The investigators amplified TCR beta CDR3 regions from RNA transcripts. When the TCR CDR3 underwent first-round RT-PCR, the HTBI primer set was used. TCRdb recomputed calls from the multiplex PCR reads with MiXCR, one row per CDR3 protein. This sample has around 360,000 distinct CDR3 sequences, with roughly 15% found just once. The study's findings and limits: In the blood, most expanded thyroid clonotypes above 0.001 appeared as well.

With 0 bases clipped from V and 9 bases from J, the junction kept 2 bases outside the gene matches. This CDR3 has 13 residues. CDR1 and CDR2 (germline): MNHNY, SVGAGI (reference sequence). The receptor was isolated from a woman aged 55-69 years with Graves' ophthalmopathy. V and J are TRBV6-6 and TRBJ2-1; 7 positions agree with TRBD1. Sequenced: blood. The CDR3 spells CASSYSDRLEQFF. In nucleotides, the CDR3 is TGTGCCAGCAGTTACTCGGACAGGCTTGAGCAGTTCTTC.